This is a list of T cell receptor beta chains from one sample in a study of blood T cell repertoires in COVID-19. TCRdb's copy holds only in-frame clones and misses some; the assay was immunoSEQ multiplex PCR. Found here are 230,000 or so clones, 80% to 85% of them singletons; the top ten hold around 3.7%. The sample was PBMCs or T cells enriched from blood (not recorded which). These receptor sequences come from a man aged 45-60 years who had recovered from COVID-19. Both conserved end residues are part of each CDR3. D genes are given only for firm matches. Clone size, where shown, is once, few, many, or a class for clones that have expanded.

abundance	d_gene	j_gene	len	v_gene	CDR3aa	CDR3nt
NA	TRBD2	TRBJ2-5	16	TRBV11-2	CASSFFTSGGFETQYF	TGTGCCAGCAGCTTCTTTACTAGCGGGGGGTTTGAGACCCAGTACTTC
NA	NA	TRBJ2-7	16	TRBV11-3	CASSLSVFEGSYEQYF	TGTGCCAGCAGCTTATCGGTTTTCGAGGGTTCCTACGAGCAGTACTTC
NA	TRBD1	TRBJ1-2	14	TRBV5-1	CASSSGTGAYGYTF	TGCGCCAGCAGCTCCGGGACAGGGGCATACGGCTACACCTTC
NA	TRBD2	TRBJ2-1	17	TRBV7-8	CASSLGGRLAGPREQFF	TGTGCCAGCAGCTTAGGGGGTAGGCTAGCGGGACCACGGGAGCAGTTCTTC
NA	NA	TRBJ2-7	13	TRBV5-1	CASSYDGTYEQYF	TGCGCCAGCAGCTACGACGGGACCTACGAGCAGTACTTC
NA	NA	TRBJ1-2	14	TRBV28	CASSLGQGLYGYTF	TGTGCCAGCAGTTTAGGCCAGGGGCTTTATGGCTACACCTTC
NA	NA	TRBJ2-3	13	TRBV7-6	CATSDLAPDTQYF	TGTGCCACCAGCGACTTGGCGCCAGATACGCAGTATTTT
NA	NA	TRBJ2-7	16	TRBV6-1	CASSDTFSIPRNEQYF	TGTGCCAGCAGTGACACATTCTCTATTCCCAGGAACGAGCAGTACTTC
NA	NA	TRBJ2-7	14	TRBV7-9	CASSLSTGRYEQYF	TGTGCCAGCAGCTTATCCACAGGACGCTACGAGCAGTACTTC
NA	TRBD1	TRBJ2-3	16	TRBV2	CASSERGTASTDTQYF	TGTGCCAGCAGTGAAAGGGGGACAGCTAGCACAGATACGCAGTATTTT
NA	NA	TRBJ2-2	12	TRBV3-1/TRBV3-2	CASSGGPGELFF	TGTGCCAGCAGCGGGGGCCCCGGGGAGCTGTTTTTT
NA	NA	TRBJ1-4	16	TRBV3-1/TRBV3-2	CASSQGLAGLNEKLFF	TGTGCCAGCAGCCAAGGATTGGCGGGGCTTAATGAAAAACTGTTTTTT
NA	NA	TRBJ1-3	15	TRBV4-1	CASSQVSDSGNTIYF	TGCGCCAGCAGCCAAGTGTCAGACTCTGGAAACACCATATATTTT
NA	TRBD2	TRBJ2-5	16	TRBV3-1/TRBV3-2	CASSQALAGSGETQYF	TGTGCCAGCAGCCAAGCTCTAGCGGGGTCCGGAGAGACCCAGTACTTC
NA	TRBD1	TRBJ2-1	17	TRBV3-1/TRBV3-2	CASALTRGTGSYNEQFF	TGTGCCAGCGCATTAACCAGGGGGACGGGGTCCTACAATGAGCAGTTCTTC
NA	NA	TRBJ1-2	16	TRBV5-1	CASSPGLGGRDYGYTF	TGCGCCAGCAGTCCGGGGCTCGGGGGGCGCGACTATGGCTACACCTTC
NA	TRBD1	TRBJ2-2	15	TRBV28	CASSLHRGDTGELFF	TGTGCCAGCAGTTTACACAGGGGCGACACCGGGGAGCTGTTTTTT
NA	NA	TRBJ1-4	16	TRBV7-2	CASSLDSFPSNEKLFF	TGTGCCAGCAGCCTGGACAGTTTTCCGTCTAATGAAAAACTGTTTTTT
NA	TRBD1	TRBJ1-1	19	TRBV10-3	CAISESSGQGAPRDTEAFF	TGTGCCATCAGTGAGTCATCGGGACAGGGGGCACCCCGGGACACTGAAGCTTTCTTT
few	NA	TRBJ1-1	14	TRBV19	CASSKDSYNTEAFF	TGTGCCAGTAGTAAGGACAGTTATAACACTGAAGCTTTCTTT
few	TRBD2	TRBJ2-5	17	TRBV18	CASSRGLAYSGRETQYF	TGTGCCAGCTCACGGGGACTAGCGTATTCCGGCCGGGAGACCCAGTACTTC
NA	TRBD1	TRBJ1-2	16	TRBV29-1	CSVGEAKGQGVSGYTF	TGCAGCGTTGGGGAGGCAAAAGGACAGGGAGTATCTGGCTACACCTTC
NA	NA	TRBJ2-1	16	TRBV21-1	CASINLGLADNNEQFF	TGTGCCAGCATCAATTTGGGACTAGCGGACAACAATGAGCAGTTCTTC
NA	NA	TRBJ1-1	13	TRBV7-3	CASSLWRTTEAFF	TGTGCCAGCAGCTTATGGAGGACCACTGAAGCTTTCTTT
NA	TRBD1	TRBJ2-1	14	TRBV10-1	CASSDPGGRDEQFF	TGCGCCAGCAGTGACCCAGGGGGTCGCGATGAGCAGTTCTTC
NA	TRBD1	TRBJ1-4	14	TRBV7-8	CASSLANRGEKLFF	TGTGCCAGCAGCTTAGCTAACAGGGGTGAAAAACTGTTTTTT
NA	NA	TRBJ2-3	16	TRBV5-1	CASSLVLQSSTDTQYF	TGCGCCAGCAGCTTGGTTCTACAGTCTAGCACAGATACGCAGTATTTT
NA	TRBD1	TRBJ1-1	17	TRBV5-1	CASSSQNPGQGNTEAFF	TGCGCCAGCAGCTCTCAAAATCCGGGACAGGGGAACACTGAAGCTTTCTTT
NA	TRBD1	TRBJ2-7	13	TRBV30	CAWSGQGTYEQYF	TGTGCCTGGAGTGGACAGGGAACCTACGAGCAGTACTTC
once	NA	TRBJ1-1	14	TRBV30	CAWSSGGIDTEAFF	TGTGCCTGGAGCTCCGGGGGGATAGACACTGAAGCTTTCTTT
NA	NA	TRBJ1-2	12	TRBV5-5	CASSLVTVGYTF	TGTGCCAGCAGCTTGGTCACAGTAGGCTACACCTTC
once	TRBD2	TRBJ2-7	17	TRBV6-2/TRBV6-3	CASSWTRRLATYYEQYF	TGTGCCAGCAGTTGGACCCGCAGACTAGCGACTTACTACGAGCAGTACTTC
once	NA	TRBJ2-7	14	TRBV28	CASTLGGPGSEQYF	TGTGCCAGCACCTTGGGGGGGCCGGGGAGCGAGCAGTACTTC
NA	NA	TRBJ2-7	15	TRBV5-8	CASTLIGLRIYEQYF	TGTGCCAGCACCCTGATCGGACTTCGGATCTACGAGCAGTACTTC
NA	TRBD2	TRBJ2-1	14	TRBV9	CAKSGSIGYNEQFF	TGTGCCAAAAGCGGGAGCATCGGATACAATGAGCAGTTCTTC
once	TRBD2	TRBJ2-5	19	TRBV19	CASSNTGTSGGYDQETQYF	TGTGCCAGTAGTAACACCGGGACTAGCGGGGGATATGACCAAGAGACCCAGTACTTC
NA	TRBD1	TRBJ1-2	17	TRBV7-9	CASSPVLGTGHNYGYTF	TGTGCCAGCAGCCCGGTTCTGGGGACAGGTCATAACTATGGCTACACCTTC
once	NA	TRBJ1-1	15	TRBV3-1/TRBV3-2	CASSPTGTWNTEAFF	TGTGCCAGCAGCCCGACGGGAACTTGGAACACTGAAGCTTTCTTT
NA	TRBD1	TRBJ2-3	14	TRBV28	CASRSGTGTDTQYF	TGTGCCAGCAGGTCCGGGACAGGCACAGATACGCAGTATTTT
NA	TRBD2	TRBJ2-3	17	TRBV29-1	CSVSTSGTSGRGGTQYF	TGCAGCGTTTCAACCTCCGGGACTAGCGGGAGAGGGGGTACGCAGTATTTT
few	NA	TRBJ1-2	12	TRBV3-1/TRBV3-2	CASSEGNYGYTF	TGTGCCAGCAGCGAGGGTAACTATGGCTACACCTTC
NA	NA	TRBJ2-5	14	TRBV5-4	CASSLTRGQETQYF	TGTGCCAGCAGCTTGACCAGGGGCCAAGAGACCCAGTACTTC
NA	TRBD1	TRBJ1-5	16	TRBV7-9	CASSSTRTGGLQPQHF	TGTGCCAGCAGCTCCACCCGGACAGGGGGCCTTCAGCCCCAGCATTTT
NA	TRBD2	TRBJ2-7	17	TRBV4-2	CASSQGTSGGAGYEQYF	TGTGCCAGCAGCCAAGGGACTAGCGGGGGGGCCGGCTACGAGCAGTACTTC
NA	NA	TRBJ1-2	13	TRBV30	CAWSVGRPYGYTF	TGTGCCTGGAGTGTGGGGAGACCCTATGGCTACACCTTC
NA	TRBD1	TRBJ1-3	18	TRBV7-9	CASSPGRGQGTFGNTIYF	TGTGCCAGCAGCCCGGGAAGGGGGCAGGGAACGTTCGGAAACACCATATATTTT
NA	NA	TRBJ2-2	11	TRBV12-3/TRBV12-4	CANGWPGELFF	TGTGCCAATGGCTGGCCCGGGGAGCTGTTTTTT
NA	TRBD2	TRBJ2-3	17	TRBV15	CATSRDMTSGRTDTQYF	TGTGCCACCAGCAGAGATATGACTAGCGGGCGCACAGATACGCAGTATTTT
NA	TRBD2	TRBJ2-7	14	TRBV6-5	CASRASGPSYEQYF	TGTGCCAGCAGGGCTAGCGGACCCTCCTACGAGCAGTACTTC
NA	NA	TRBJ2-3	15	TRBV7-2	CASSFRGGATDTQYF	TGTGCCAGCAGCTTTAGGGGGGGGGCCACAGATACGCAGTATTTT
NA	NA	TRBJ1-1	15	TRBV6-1	CASSEVAGMNTEAFF	TGTGCCAGCAGTGAAGTGGCAGGCATGAACACTGAAGCTTTCTTT
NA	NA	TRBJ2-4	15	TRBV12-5	CASGPVVGAGNIQYF	TGTGCTAGTGGTCCGGTAGTGGGGGCGGGAAACATTCAGTACTTC
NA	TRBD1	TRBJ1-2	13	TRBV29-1	CSGDRGLEGGYTF	TGCAGCGGGGACAGGGGGCTAGAGGGTGGCTACACCTTC
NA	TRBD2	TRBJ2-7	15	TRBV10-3	CAISVGGGSSYEQYF	TGTGCCATCAGTGTCGGGGGGGGGAGCTCCTACGAGCAGTACTTC
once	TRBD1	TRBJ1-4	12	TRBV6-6	CASRGQGEKLFF	TGTGCCAGCAGGGGACAGGGTGAAAAACTGTTTTTT
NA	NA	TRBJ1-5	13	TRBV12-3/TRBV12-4	CASSSTVNQPQHF	TGTGCCAGCAGCTCCACAGTCAATCAGCCCCAGCATTTT
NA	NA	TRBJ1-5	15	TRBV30	CAWSVPATVNQPQHF	TGTGCCTGGAGTGTACCGGCAACAGTCAATCAGCCCCAGCATTTT
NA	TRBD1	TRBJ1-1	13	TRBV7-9	CASSHRGNTEAFF	TGTGCCAGCAGCCACAGGGGAAACACTGAAGCTTTCTTT